This TCR beta chain is from a study of CD8 T cells in ankylosing spondylitis. Germline-derived CDR1 and CDR2 are SGDLS and YYNGEE. This CDR3 has 14 residues. V lost 0 bases to trimming and J lost 5 bases, with 11 bases between them. Overall study findings and caveats: A TCR beta motif of eight highly homologous variants appeared characteristic of ankylosing spondylitis blood.

Scientists made TCR beta libraries using quantitative 5'-RACE with molecular barcodes. TCRdb ran MiXCR on the 5' RACE reads and lists one entry per CDR3 protein. Among some 800,000 distinct CDR3 sequences listed, about 10% were seen once. This clonotype has only a few counts. No antigen is known for it. The receptor comes from a male donor with ankylosing spondylitis. Input material: blood, either unsorted or a sorted T cell fraction (not recorded which). V usage is TRBV9 and J usage is TRBJ2-5; a possible D gene is TRBD1 (6 bases). CDR3 DNA sequence: TGTGCCAGCAGCGTAGCTGGGGGCGGGGAGACCCAGTACTTC. It specifies CASSVAGGGETQYF.